This T cell receptor beta chain was identified during a study of OX40 agonist ivuxolimab in advanced cancers. General study results and limits: On average, CD8+ T cells showed a greater number of expanded clones than CD4+. Clones of CD4+ and CD8+ blood T cells grew by week 6 at doses of 0.1 to 3.0 mg/kg.

On this clone: Antigen: not known.

The table came from immunoSEQ multiplex PCR; TCRdb's copy has only in-frame clones and leaves some out. The sample shows approximately 68,000 clones, approximately 90% of them seen only once. The source was CD4+ or CD8+ T cells sorted from blood, collected in a trial of the OX40 agonist ivuxolimab. This sequence was found in an adult with an advanced solid tumor such as melanoma, head and neck, liver or kidney cancer.

The CDR3 here is CSVEEVVGAYEQFF. CDR3 nucleotide sequence: TGCAGCGTTGAAGAAGTAGTCGGGGCTTATGAGCAGTTCTTC. This sequence joins TRBV29-1 and TRBJ2-1; D may match TRBD1 or TRBD2 (5 bases each). V was shortened by 0 bases and J by 8 bases, with 14 bases between the two germline ends. CDR3 size: 14 residues. Per germline, CDR1 SQVTM and CDR2 ANQGSEA.